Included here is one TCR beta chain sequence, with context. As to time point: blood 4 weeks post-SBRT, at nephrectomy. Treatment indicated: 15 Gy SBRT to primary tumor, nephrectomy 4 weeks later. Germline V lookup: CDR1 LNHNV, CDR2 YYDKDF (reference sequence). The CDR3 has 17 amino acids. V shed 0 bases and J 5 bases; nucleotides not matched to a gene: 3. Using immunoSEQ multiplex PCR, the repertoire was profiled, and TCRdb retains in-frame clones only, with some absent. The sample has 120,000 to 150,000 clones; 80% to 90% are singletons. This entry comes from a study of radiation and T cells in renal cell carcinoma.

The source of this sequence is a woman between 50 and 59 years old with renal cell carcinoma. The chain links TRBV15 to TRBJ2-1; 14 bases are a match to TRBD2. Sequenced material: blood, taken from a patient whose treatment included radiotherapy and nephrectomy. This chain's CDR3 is CATSRERTSGGNNEQFF. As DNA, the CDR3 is TGTGCCACCAGCAGAGAAAGGACTAGCGGGGGGAACAATGAGCAGTTCTTC.